Listed below are T cell receptor beta chains from one sample, sequenced in a study of CD8+CD57+ T cells in acquired aplastic anemia. Each CDR3 protein gets one entry after TCRdb re-called the reads with MiXCR. The sample contains 200,000 to 250,000 distinct CDR3 sequences, almost 35% of which appear only once. Sequenced sample: sorted CD4+, CD8+, or CD8+CD57+ T cells (not recorded which) from PBMCs. The origin of the receptors is a human donor in good health, serving as a control. CDR3s include the opening cysteine and the closing phenylalanine or tryptophan. D genes are given only for firm matches. Clone sizes are given selectively: once, few, many, or a class where the clone is expanded.

v_call	clone_size	j_call	d_call	cdr3_nt	cdr3_aa
TRBV6-1	.	TRBJ1-2	TRBD1	TGTGCCAGCGTAGAGTCGGGACAGGGTGGTTATGGCTACACCTTC	CASVESGQGGYGYTF
TRBV3-1	many	TRBJ1-1	.	TGTGCCAGCAGCCAAGGCGGACGGACTGAAGCTTTCTTT	CASSQGGRTEAFF
TRBV15	.	TRBJ2-7	.	TGTGCCACCAGAGGTGAGGGGTACGAGCAGTACTTC	CATRGEGYEQYF
TRBV12-3/TRBV12-4	.	TRBJ2-1	TRBD2	TGTGCCAGCGGGACTAGCGGCAACAATGAGCAGTTCTTC	CASGTSGNNEQFF
TRBV10-3	many	TRBJ1-1	.	TGTGCCAGCACCCTCCTCTTGGGGAACACTGAAGCTTTCTTT	CASTLLLGNTEAFF
TRBV20-1	many	TRBJ2-3	.	TGCAGTGCTAGCTCGGCTCCCCAGGCAGATACGCAGTATTTT	CSASSAPQADTQYF
TRBV7-9	many	TRBJ2-3	TRBD2	TGTGCCAGCAGCCCCGGGACTAGCGGTTATACGCAGTATTTT	CASSPGTSGYTQYF
TRBV24-1	.	TRBJ2-5	.	TGTGCCACCAGTGACCCCTCTTTAGGGGGAGCCTATAAAGAGACCCAGTACTTC	CATSDPSLGGAYKETQYF
TRBV5-1	few	TRBJ2-1	TRBD2	TGCGCCAGCAGACAGGGACTAGCGGGGGCCTACAATGAGCAGTTCTTC	CASRQGLAGAYNEQFF
TRBV4-2	.	TRBJ2-2	.	TGTGCCAGCAGCCCCGGTTCGGGGGCCAATAGGGGGGCAGAGCTGTTTTTT	CASSPGSGANRGAELFF
TRBV19	many	TRBJ1-5	.	TGTGCCAGCAGCCCTTCAAATCAGCCCCAGCATTTT	CASSPSNQPQHF
TRBV7-3	many	TRBJ1-1	TRBD1	TGTGCCAGCAGCTCCCAGGGGGCCACTGAAGCTTTCTTT	CASSSQGATEAFF
TRBV12-5	.	TRBJ2-7	.	TGTGCTAGTGGTTTGGGGGAAGGGCCCTCCTACGAGCAGTACTTC	CASGLGEGPSYEQYF
TRBV15	.	TRBJ2-7	TRBD1	TGTGCCACCAGCAGCTTGGGACAGGGTTCGAGCGAGCAGTACTTC	CATSSLGQGSSEQYF
TRBV5-1	.	TRBJ2-3	TRBD2	TGCGCCAGCAGCCCGAATATACTAGCGGGAGGAAGCACAGATACGCAGTATTTT	CASSPNILAGGSTDTQYF
TRBV6-1	many	TRBJ1-3	.	TGTGCCAGCAGAAGGACGGCTAGCTCTGGAAACACCATATATTTT	CASRRTASSGNTIYF
TRBV9	few	TRBJ2-2	.	TGTGTCAGCAGTGAATTCGGTGGGGCCAGGGAGCTGTTTTTT	CVSSEFGGARELFF
TRBV5-1	many	TRBJ1-1	TRBD1	TGCGCCAGCAGCTTGACTTTGACAGGGGGCGAAGCTTTCTTT	CASSLTLTGGEAFF